Presented here are 14 T cell receptor beta chains from one specimen sequenced in a study of somatic mutations in cytotoxic T cells in rheumatoid arthritis. Sequenced by immunoSEQ multiplex PCR; TCRdb stores in-frame clones only, minus some. The table has more than 9,000 clones, roughly 85% seen once. Sequencing was performed on CD8+ T cells sorted from blood. The receptors shown here come from an adult with rheumatoid arthritis.

The chain carries TRBV7-8 and TRBJ2-3; D is uncertain. Trimming left V 5 bases short and J 2 bases short, with 5 bases between. Germline lookup yields CDR1 SGHVS and CDR2 FQNEAQ. This CDR3 spans 12 amino acids. CDR3 amino acids: CASSLYTDTQYF. CDR3 DNA: TGTGCCAGCAGCCTTTACACAGATACGCAGTATTTT.

The J gene is TRBJ2-7, the V gene TRBV4-1; D gene unclear. The length of the CDR3 is 13 residues. V dropped 5 bases and J dropped 3 bases, with 11 bases sitting between them. Germline V gene sequence: CDR1 MGHRA, CDR2 YSYEKL. CDR3 DNA: TGCGCCAGCAGCGTAGGTAGGGACTACGAGCAGTACTTC. It translates to CASSVGRDYEQYF.

This rearrangement joins TRBV4-1 to TRBJ2-3; D is ambiguous. V gave up 5 bases and J gave up 6 bases, with 12 bases separating them. The CDR3 is made up of 13 amino acids. Germline V CDR1 and CDR2: MGHRA, YSYEKL. The CDR3 here is CASSSRVWDTQYF. CDR3 nucleotides: TGCGCCAGCAGCTCCCGGGTTTGGGATACGCAGTATTTT.

The chain is built from TRBV7-9 and TRBJ2-5; D not resolved. V lost 5 bases and J 5 bases, leaving 6 bases between the germline ends. The CDR3 length is 11 residues. Germline CDR1 reads SEHNR; CDR2 reads FQNEAQ (reference sequence). The CDR3 reads CASSAWETQYF. The CDR3 coding sequence is TGTGCCAGCAGCGCATGGGAGACCCAGTACTTC.

The chain links TRBV11-3 to TRBJ1-1; D unclear. The ends were cut back, 0 bases at V and 0 bases at J, with 8 bases in the middle. There are 15 residues in the CDR3. In germline, CDR1 is SGHNT, CDR2 YENEEA. CDR3 loop: CASSLEPGMNTEAFF. CDR3 sequence (DNA): TGTGCCAGCAGCTTAGAGCCAGGTATGAACACTGAAGCTTTCTTT.

The chain carries TRBV11-2 and TRBJ2-3; D ambiguous. From germline, CDR1 is SGHAT and CDR2 FQNNGV. V shed 5 bases and J shed 2 bases, with 8 bases lying between them. The length of the CDR3 is 13 residues. The CDR3 protein is CASSPESTDTQYF. DNA of the CDR3: TGTGCCAGCAGCCCGGAATCCACAGATACGCAGTATTTT.

The chain couples TRBV14 to TRBJ2-3; D is undetermined. There are 12 residues in the CDR3. In germline, CDR1 is SGHDN, CDR2 FVKESK. The V and J ends lost 2 bases and 5 bases respectively, with 5 bases between them. CDR3 protein: CASSQLRDTQYF. CDR3 nucleotides: TGTGCCAGCAGCCAATTAAGAGATACGCAGTATTTT.

This rearrangement joins TRBV19 to TRBJ2-7; 8 bases agree with TRBD1. Germline trimming cut 2 bases from V and 5 bases from J; bases unmatched to any gene: 5. Germline lookup yields CDR1 LNHDA and CDR2 SQIVND (reference sequence). The CDR3 spans 14 residues. This chain's CDR3 is CASSIWTGHDEQYF. The DNA for the CDR3 is TGTGCCAGTAGTATATGGACAGGGCACGACGAGCAGTACTTC.

This clone has more than one count but fewer than ten. V usage is TRBV2 and J usage is TRBJ2-1; 9 bases map to TRBD2. The V segment lost 9 bases and the J segment 0 bases; nucleotides outside the gene matches: 12. There are 17 residues in the CDR3. CDR1 SNHLY and CDR2 FYNNEI come from the germline V gene. The CDR3 region is CARDGGLALSSYNEQFF. CDR3 nucleotides: TGTGCCAGAGATGGTGGACTAGCGTTAAGCTCCTACAATGAGCAGTTCTTC.

The chain uses TRBV4-3 and TRBJ2-1; tentative D call: TRBD2 (5 bases). Between the trimmed V and J ends, which lost 0 bases and 0 bases, there was a span of 15 bases. The CDR3 contains 18 residues. From germline, CDR1 is LGHNA and CDR2 YSLEER. The CDR3 bases are TGCGCCAGCAGCCAAGATCTGAGAGCGGCCAGCTCCTACAATGAGCAGTTCTTC. It yields the protein CASSQDLRAASSYNEQFF.

This chain links TRBV2 with TRBJ1-1; 9 bases agree with TRBD1. V lost 7 bases and J lost 3; bases outside the gene matches: 12. The CDR3 is 16 amino acids. Germline V lookup: CDR1 SNHLY, CDR2 FYNNEI. The CDR3 reads CASTPSRTGADTEAFF. The CDR3 nucleotides are TGTGCCAGCACCCCATCGAGGACAGGGGCGGACACTGAAGCTTTCTTT.

The rearrangement links TRBV29-1 to TRBJ2-3, with D possibly being TRBD2 (6 bases). V was shortened by 7 bases and J by 3 bases, with 23 bases between the two germline ends. This CDR3 comprises 16 residues. The germline V gene encodes CDR1 SQVTM and CDR2 ANQGSEA. In DNA form, the CDR3 reads TGCAGCGCTGAGGGGCTAGCGCCCCCAGAAACAGATACGCAGTATTTT. As protein: CSAEGLAPPETDTQYF.

The rearrangement uses TRBV6-4 and TRBJ2-1, with D possibly TRBD2 on 5 matching bases. Germline V gene lookup returns CDR1 MRHNA and CDR2 SNTAGT. Trimming left V 6 bases short and J 6 bases short, with 12 bases between. The CDR3 sequence is 13 residues long. CDR3 nucleotide sequence: TGTGCCAGCAGCCCATCGGAGGCCAATGAGCAGTTCTTC. Its protein product is CASSPSEANEQFF.

Details on this clone: Sequence at one end of the junction differs from germline and may be a read error. The chain is built from TRBV7-7 and TRBJ2-2; the D gene is possibly TRBD1 (6 bases). This CDR3 region has 16 residues. Germline loops: CDR1 SSHAT, CDR2 FNYEAQ (reference sequence). This CDR3 is CASSPEGGRVSGELFF. CDR3 DNA sequence: TGTGCTAGCAGCCCGGAAGGGGGTCGGGTCTCCGGGGAGCTGTTTTTT.